This T cell receptor (beta chain) is from a study of response to subunit inactivated influenza vaccine. Trimming pared 2 bases from V and 6 bases from J, leaving 13 bases between. Germline V gene data show CDR1 as MNHEY and CDR2 as SMNVEV (reference sequence). The CDR3 consists of 15 residues. TCRdb fed the RT-PCR reads into MiXCR, producing one record per CDR3 protein. Of about 610,000 distinct CDR3 sequences in the sample, approximately 15% were seen once. Sequencing used PBMCs from blood, obtained about 12 days after vaccination. This chain joins TRBV27 and TRBJ2-2; tentatively, D is TRBD1 or TRBD2 (5 bases each). The sequence was collected from a middle-aged man who received an inactivated influenza vaccine. The CDR3 coding sequence is TGTGCCAGCAGTTTAAACGGGTTGGGACCCGGGGAGCTGTTTTTT. This codes for CASSLNGLGPGELFF.